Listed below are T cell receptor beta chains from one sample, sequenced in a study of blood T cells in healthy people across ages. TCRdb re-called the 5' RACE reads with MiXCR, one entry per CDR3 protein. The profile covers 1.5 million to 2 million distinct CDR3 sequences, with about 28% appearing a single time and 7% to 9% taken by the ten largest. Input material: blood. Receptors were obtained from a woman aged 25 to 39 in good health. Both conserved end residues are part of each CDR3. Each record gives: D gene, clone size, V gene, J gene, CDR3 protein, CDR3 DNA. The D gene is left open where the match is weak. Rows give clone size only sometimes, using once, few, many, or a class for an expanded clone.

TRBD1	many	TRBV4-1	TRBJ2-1	CASSQVLGQGPHNEQFF	TGCGCCAGCAGCCAAGTATTGGGACAGGGTCCCCACAATGAGCAGTTCTTC
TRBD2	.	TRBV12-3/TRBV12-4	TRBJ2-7	CASSPLAGGHEQYF	TGTGCCAGCAGTCCACTAGCGGGAGGTCACGAGCAGTACTTC
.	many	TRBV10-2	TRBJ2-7	CASRGGGKKEQYF	TGCGCCAGCAGGGGAGGGGGGAAGAAGGAGCAGTACTTC
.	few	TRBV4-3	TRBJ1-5	CASSQGPGGHQPQHF	TGCGCCAGCAGCCAAGGCCCCGGGGGGCATCAGCCCCAGCATTTT
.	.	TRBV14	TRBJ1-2	CASSQSRGGRGYTF	TGTGCCAGCAGCCAATCGCGGGGGGGCCGTGGCTACACCTTC
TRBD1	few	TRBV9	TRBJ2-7	CASSAQTGGYEQYF	TGTGCCAGCAGCGCCCAGACAGGGGGCTACGAGCAGTACTTC
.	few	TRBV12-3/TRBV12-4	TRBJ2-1	CASRRPGDNEQFF	TGTGCCAGCAGGAGGCCGGGGGACAATGAGCAGTTCTTC
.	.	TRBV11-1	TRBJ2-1	CASSLAPWNEQFF	TGTGCCAGCAGCCTGGCCCCTTGGAATGAGCAGTTCTTC
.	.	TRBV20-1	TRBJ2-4	CSARDSRIKNIQYF	TGCAGTGCTAGAGATTCGCGGATCAAAAACATTCAGTACTTC
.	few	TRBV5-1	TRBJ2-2	CASSLQGTTGELFF	TGCGCCAGCAGCTTGCAGGGGACCACCGGGGAGCTGTTTTTT
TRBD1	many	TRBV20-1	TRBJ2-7	CSAREWTGGVYEQYF	TGCAGTGCTAGAGAATGGACAGGGGGCGTTTACGAGCAGTACTTC
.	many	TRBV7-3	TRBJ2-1	CASSPTGLNNEQFF	TGTGCCAGCAGCCCCACAGGCCTCAACAATGAGCAGTTCTTC
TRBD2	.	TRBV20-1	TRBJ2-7	CSARDVGGASSEQYF	TGCAGTGCTAGAGACGTCGGGGGGGCCTCGAGCGAGCAGTACTTC
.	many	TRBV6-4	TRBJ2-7	CAPEPRLDYEQYF	TGTGCCCCGGAACCCCGACTCGACTACGAGCAGTACTTC
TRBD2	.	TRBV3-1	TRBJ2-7	CASSQEETSGRSFGTQYF	TGTGCCAGCAGCCAAGAAGAAACTAGCGGGAGATCGTTTGGAACCCAGTACTTC
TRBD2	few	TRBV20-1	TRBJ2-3	CSATLGGGEYTQYF	TGCAGTGCAACCCTCGGGGGGGGCGAATATACGCAGTATTTT
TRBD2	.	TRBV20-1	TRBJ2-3	CSASGLAGGSTDTQYF	TGCAGTGCTAGCGGACTAGCGGGTGGGAGCACAGATACGCAGTATTTT
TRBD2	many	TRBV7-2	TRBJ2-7	CASSSEPFSGRANGEQYF	TGTGCCAGCAGCTCCGAGCCTTTCTCCGGGAGGGCCAACGGCGAGCAGTACTTC
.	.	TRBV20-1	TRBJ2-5	CSGGPKRDQETQYF	TGCAGTGGGGGCCCTAAGCGGGACCAAGAGACCCAGTACTTC
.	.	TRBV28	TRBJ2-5	CASSKWRGRETQYF	TGTGCCAGCAGCAAATGGAGGGGCCGAGAGACCCAGTACTTC
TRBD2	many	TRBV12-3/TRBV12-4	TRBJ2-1	CASSEGLASYNEQFF	TGTGCCAGCAGCGAGGGACTAGCTTCCTACAATGAGCAGTTCTTC
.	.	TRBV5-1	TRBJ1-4	CASSRQTARGEKLFF	TGCGCCAGCAGTCGCCAGACGGCCCGCGGGGAAAAACTGTTTTTT
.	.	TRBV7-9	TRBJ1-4	CASSLETATNEKLVF	TGTGCCAGCAGCTTAGAGACCGCAACTAATGAAAAACTGGTTTTT
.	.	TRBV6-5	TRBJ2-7	CASSYSQGPYYEQYF	TGTGCCAGCAGTTACTCCCAGGGGCCGTACTACGAGCAGTACTTC
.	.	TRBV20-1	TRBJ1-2	CSARDTGVGDYGYTF	TGCAGTGCTCGGGACACGGGGGTAGGGGACTATGGCTACACCTTC
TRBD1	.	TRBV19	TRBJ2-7	CASSLRDRLYEQYF	TGTGCCAGTAGCCTTCGGGACAGGCTCTACGAGCAGTACTTC
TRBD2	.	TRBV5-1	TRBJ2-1	CASSLQGAGGYNEQFF	TGCGCCAGCAGCCTCCAGGGAGCGGGAGGCTACAATGAGCAGTTCTTC
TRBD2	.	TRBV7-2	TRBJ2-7	CASSYSGGVNEQYF	TGTGCCAGCAGCTATAGCGGGGGGGTGAATGAGCAGTACTTC
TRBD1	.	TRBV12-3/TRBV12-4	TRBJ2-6	CASSLAGQGARGANVLTF	TGTGCCAGCAGTTTAGCCGGACAGGGGGCGCGAGGGGCCAACGTCCTGACTTTC
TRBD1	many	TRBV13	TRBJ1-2	CASSLNRGPSGYTF	TGTGCCAGCAGCTTGAACAGGGGGCCAAGCGGCTACACCTTC
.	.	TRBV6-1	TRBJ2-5	CARSGGGWETQYF	TGTGCCCGCAGTGGGGGGGGCTGGGAGACCCAGTACTTC
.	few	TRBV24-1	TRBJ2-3	CATSDFQDQRTDTQYF	TGTGCCACCAGTGATTTCCAGGACCAACGCACAGATACGCAGTATTTT
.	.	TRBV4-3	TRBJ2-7	CASNQDVNSPKNEQYF	TGCGCCAGCAACCAAGATGTGAACAGTCCGAAAAACGAGCAGTACTTC
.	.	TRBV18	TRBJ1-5	CASSPDSYQPQHF	TGTGCCAGCTCACCGGACAGTTATCAGCCCCAGCATTTT
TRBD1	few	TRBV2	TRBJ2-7	CASTRQGPTYEQYF	TGTGCCAGCACCCGACAGGGGCCAACCTACGAGCAGTACTTC
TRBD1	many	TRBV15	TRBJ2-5	CATSIKDRALGTQYF	TGTGCCACCAGCATAAAGGACAGGGCGCTGGGGACCCAGTACTTC